A single sample gave rise to the 27 T cell receptor beta chains below, sequenced in a study of cytomegalovirus exposure and HLA in healthy donors. The PCR contained 60 Vbeta and 13 Jbeta primers. Method: immunoSEQ multiplex PCR; TCRdb's copy keeps in-frame clones and lacks some. The sample contains over 130,000 clones, 65% to 85% of which appear only once. Sequencing input: PBMCs. The receptor source for this set is a man in his fifties or sixties in good health and CMV-seronegative.

This clone has just one count. The chain has TRBV5-1 and TRBJ2-5, with TRBD2 matching 13 bases. V dropped 4 bases and J dropped 11; count of bases not matched to a gene: 8. CDR3 length equals 14 residues. From germline, CDR1 is SGHRS and CDR2 YFSETQ. CDR3 in DNA: TGCGCCAGCAGCCCGGGACTAGCGGGGAGTGAGCAGTACTTC. Translating it yields CASSPGLAGSEQYF. The whole variable domain, remainder taken from reference TRBV5-1 and TRBJ2-5, is KAGVTQTPRYLIKTRGQQVTLSCSPISGHRSVSWYQQTPGQGLQFLFEYFSETQRNKGNFPGRFSGRQFSNSRSEMNVSTLELGDSALYLCASSPGLAGSEQYFGPGTRLLVL.

This clone was observed a handful of times. J is TRBJ2-7 and V is TRBV6-1; D is ambiguous. CDR3 length equals 14 residues. The germline V gene has CDR1 MNHNS and CDR2 SASEGT. Between the trimmed V and J ends, which lost 0 bases and 12 bases, there was a span of 18 bases. CDR3 loop: CASSEANRDKRAYF. Here the CDR3 DNA reads TGTGCCAGCAGTGAAGCCAATCGCGATAAAAGAGCGTACTTC.

The rearrangement uses TRBV2 and TRBJ2-1; 8 bases match TRBD2. CDR1 is SNHLY and CDR2 is FYNNEI in the germline V gene. Unmatched junction bases numbered 18, after V lost 1 base and J lost 4 bases. This CDR3 has 20 amino acids. As DNA, the CDR3 is TGTGCCAGCAGTGAAGTAGGAGGGGAACTAGCGGTGGAGTGGTACAATGAGCAGTTCTTC. Its translation: CASSEVGGELAVEWYNEQFF.

The chain employs TRBV9 and TRBJ2-1; 8 nucleotides match TRBD2. The CDR3 has 15 amino acids. The germline V gene has CDR1 SGDLS and CDR2 YYNGEE. Trimming took 0 bases from V and 4 from J; bases not matched to a gene: 3. The chain's CDR3 is CASSVDGGRYNEQFF. The CDR3 coding sequence is TGTGCCAGCAGCGTAGACGGCGGGAGGTACAATGAGCAGTTCTTC.

The chain recombines TRBV18 with TRBJ1-1, with a tentative D call TRBD1 (6 bases). Per the germline V gene, CDR1 is KGHSH and CDR2 is LQKENI. The CDR3 has 13 residues. With 10 bases removed from V and 0 bases from J, the gap between germline ends came to 12 bases. CDR3 loop: CATLGQMNTEAFF. The DNA of the CDR3 is TGTGCCACCTTAGGACAGATGAACACTGAAGCTTTCTTT.

V usage is TRBV5-4 and J usage is TRBJ2-1, with TRBD2 identical over 11 bases. The CDR3 has 16 amino acids. Germline V lookup: CDR1 SGHNT, CDR2 YYREEE (reference sequence). J lost 14 bases, V lost 5 bases, and 18 bases had no gene match. The DNA of the CDR3 is TGTGCCAGCAGAATGGGAACTAGCGGGGGCGCCGCCAGTGAGTTCTTC. It yields the protein CASRMGTSGGAASEFF.

This sequence joins TRBV5-1 and TRBJ2-7; perhaps TRBD2 as D (6 bases). The CDR3 has 14 amino acids. CDR1 SGHRS and CDR2 YFSETQ come from the germline V gene. Trimming left V 2 bases short and J 3 bases short, with 12 bases between. The CDR3 coding sequence is TGCGCCAGCAGCTTAGGGGACTCGGGCTACGAGCAGTACTTC. It specifies CASSLGDSGYEQYF.

The V gene is TRBV15, the J gene TRBJ2-7; possible D gene TRBD1, 6 bases. This CDR3 spans 16 amino acids. V lost 4 bases and J lost 0, with 16 bases in between. The germline V gene encodes CDR1 LNHNV and CDR2 YYDKDF (reference sequence). Here the CDR3 reads CATSIFRDTSSYEQYF. The CDR3 nucleotides are TGTGCCACCAGCATATTCCGGGACACGAGCTCCTACGAGCAGTACTTC.

This clone was seen once. This rearrangement joins TRBV28 to TRBJ2-7; 7 bases fit TRBD2. The junction had 5 bases not matched to a gene; V was cut back by 4 bases and J by 8 bases. This CDR3 contains 12 residues. The V gene's germline CDR1 is MDHEN and CDR2 SYDVKM. CDR3 sequence: CASSSMTSKQYF. Written as DNA, the CDR3 is TGTGCCAGCAGTTCGATGACTAGCAAGCAGTACTTC.

The sample holds one count of this clone. This chain connects TRBV5-1 to TRBJ2-5, with 14 bases fitting TRBD2. Germline assignment: CDR1 SGHRS and CDR2 YFSETQ. Unmatched junction bases numbered 4, after V lost 4 bases and J lost 2 bases. CDR3 length equals 16 residues. CDR3 in amino acids: CASSQGLAGGQETQYF. CDR3 bases: TGCGCCAGCAGCCAAGGACTAGCGGGAGGTCAAGAGACCCAGTACTTC.

V and J are TRBV4-1 and TRBJ2-3; 13 nucleotides line up with TRBD2. The CDR3 consists of 19 residues. The V gene's germline CDR1 is MGHRA and CDR2 YSYEKL. The ends lost 1 base at V and 0 bases at J; junction bases unmatched: 7. The CDR3 DNA sequence: TGCGCCAGCAGCCAAGGACTAGCGGGGGGCCACGCTAGCACAGATACGCAGTATTTT. It codes for CASSQGLAGGHASTDTQYF.

The chain links TRBV7-3 to TRBJ2-5, with a tentative D call TRBD2 (6 bases). Germline CDR1 SGHTA, CDR2 FQGTGA. Trimming removed 5 bases from V and 0 bases from J, with 13 bases in between. CDR3 size: 15 residues. CDR3 DNA sequence: TGTGCCAGCAGCCGTACTAGCAGATACCAAGAGACCCAGTACTTC. This encodes CASSRTSRYQETQYF. Combining the CDR3 with reference TRBV7-3 and TRBJ2-5 gives the whole variable domain GAGVSQTPSNKVTEKGKYVELRCDPISGHTALYWYRQSLGQGPEFLIYFQGTGAADDSGLPNDRFFAVRPEGSVSTLKIQRTERGDSAVYLCASSRTSRYQETQYFGPGTRLLVL.

This chain uses TRBV7-3 with TRBJ2-3; D possibly corresponds to TRBD1 (5 bases). Trimming cost V 7 bases and J 6 bases, with 20 bases left between them. This CDR3 region has 15 residues. Looked up from germline, CDR1 is SGHTA and CDR2 is FQGTGA. CDR3 region: CASTRTSTAEDTQYF. For the CDR3, the DNA is TGTGCCAGCACCCGTACGTCGACAGCAGAGGATACGCAGTATTTT. The full variable domain, in which reference TRBV7-3 and TRBJ2-3 provide the parts outside the CDR3, is GAGVSQTPSNKVTEKGKYVELRCDPISGHTALYWYRQSLGQGPEFLIYFQGTGAADDSGLPNDRFFAVRPEGSVSTLKIQRTERGDSAVYLCASTRTSTAEDTQYFGPGTRLTVL.

This rearrangement joins TRBV28 to TRBJ1-1; the D gene is possibly TRBD1 (5 bases). CDR1 and CDR2 from the germline V gene are MDHEN and SYDVKM. The CDR3 consists of 17 residues. The V end was cut by 2 bases, the J end by 3 bases, with 19 bases between. This CDR3 reads CASSLVVGGGGDTEAFF. CDR3 coding DNA: TGTGCCAGCAGTTTAGTTGTCGGGGGGGGTGGTGACACTGAAGCTTTCTTT.

The rearrangement uses TRBV30 and TRBJ2-5; D is possibly TRBD1 (6 bases). This CDR3 is built from 15 residues. The V gene lost 1 base and the J gene lost 1 base, with 13 bases spanning the gap. CDR1 is GTSNPN and CDR2 is SVGIG in the germline V gene (reference sequence). The CDR3 DNA sequence: TGTGCCTGGAGTGGGCTGGGACAATTCCAAGAGACCCAGTACTTC. Encoded protein: CAWSGLGQFQETQYF.

The sample holds a few counts of this clone. V and J are TRBV28 and TRBJ2-5; TRBD2 matches at 8 bases. The CDR3 has 16 residues. Germline loops: CDR1 MDHEN, CDR2 SYDVKM. J was trimmed by 4 bases and V by 7 bases; bases with no gene match: 14. CDR3 loop: CASNIRAGVQRETQYF. As DNA, the CDR3 is TGTGCCAGCAATATTCGAGCGGGAGTTCAGAGAGAGACCCAGTACTTC.

This chain joins TRBV6-5 and TRBJ2-5; TRBD2 matches at 12 bases. The J call is in doubt because the DNA end fits TRBJ2-7 better. The germline CDR1 and CDR2 sequences are MNHEY and SVGAGI. The CDR3 runs 15 residues. CDR3 sequence: CASSTGLAGRYEQYF. The CDR3 bases are TGTGCCAGCAGCACAGGACTAGCGGGACGGTACGAGCAGTACTTC.

Remarks on this clone: The identical CDR3 is also encoded by other nucleotide sequences in the sample. CDR3 sequence (DNA): TGTGCCAGCATCCGGACTAGCGGGAGTAATGAGCAGTTCTTC. Protein: CASIRTSGSNEQFF. This chain links TRBV11-2 with TRBJ2-1; TRBD2 aligns across 13 bases. With V trimmed by 7 bases and J by 7 bases, 4 bases remained unmatched. Germline V gene lookup returns CDR1 SGHAT and CDR2 FQNNGV. The CDR3 is made up of 14 amino acids.

This clone has only a few counts. This chain links TRBV2 with TRBJ2-7; D perhaps matches TRBD1 (6 bases). Germline CDR1 SNHLY, CDR2 FYNNEI. Trimming removed 6 bases from V and 9 bases from J, with 15 bases in between. This CDR3 comprises 12 residues. The CDR3 coding sequence is TGTGCCAGCAGGCAAACAGGGTCGACGCAGTACTTC. Translation: CASRQTGSTQYF.

The rearrangement links TRBV6-6 to TRBJ2-5, with a tentative D call TRBD1 (6 bases). CDR3 length equals 13 residues. Germline CDR1 MNHNY, CDR2 SVGAGI (reference sequence). The V and J ends lost 4 bases and 5 bases respectively, with 11 bases between them. The CDR3 spells CASSLLDRETQYF. The CDR3 DNA reads TGTGCCAGCAGTTTACTAGACAGGGAGACCCAGTACTTC.

As concerns this clone: Within the sample, other DNA sequences also encode this same CDR3. The rearrangement joins TRBV4-1 to TRBJ2-7; weak D call: TRBD1 (6 bases). V shed 2 bases and J shed 2 bases, with 7 bases lying between them. From germline, CDR1 is MGHRA and CDR2 YSYEKL. The CDR3 sequence is 13 residues long. Here the CDR3 reads CASSQTGTYEQYF. In DNA form, the CDR3 reads TGCGCCAGCAGCCAAACAGGGACCTACGAGCAGTACTTC.

Only a few counts were recorded for this clone. The chain has TRBV5-1 and TRBJ2-7; D remains unclear. This CDR3 comprises 14 residues. Trimming pared 0 bases from V and 2 bases from J, leaving 9 bases between. The germline V gene has CDR1 SGHRS and CDR2 YFSETQ. CDR3 protein: CASSLAFGPYEQYF. CDR3 sequence (DNA): TGCGCCAGCAGCTTGGCCTTTGGGCCCTACGAGCAGTACTTC.

The gene calls are TRBV19 and TRBJ1-3, with TRBD1 identical over 7 bases. V was clipped by 4 bases and J by 2 bases; unmatched bases: 8. CDR1 and CDR2 (germline): LNHDA, SQIVND (reference sequence). This CDR3 region has 16 residues. The DNA for the CDR3 is TGTGCCAGTAGTAGTGCGGCAGGGGGGCCTGGAAACACCATATATTTT. Protein: CASSSAAGGPGNTIYF.

The rearrangement links TRBV14 to TRBJ1-4; the D gene is possibly TRBD1 (5 bases). The V and J ends lost 1 base and 8 bases respectively, with 11 bases between them. Germline V gene data show CDR1 as SGHDN and CDR2 as FVKESK. The CDR3 is 14 residues long. The CDR3 DNA is TGTGCCAGCAGCCAAGGGACCCCAGGGGAAAAACTGTTTTTT. Amino acids: CASSQGTPGEKLFF.

The chain joins TRBV7-3 to TRBJ1-2, with D maybe TRBD1 (6 bases). V lost 2 bases and J lost 8, with 15 bases in between. The CDR3 contains 14 residues. CDR1 is SGHTA, CDR2 FQGTGA, per germline. This CDR3 is CASSLRGGKEGYTF. CDR3 DNA sequence: TGTGCCAGCAGCTTACGTGGGGGCAAGGAAGGCTACACCTTC. The full variable domain, in which reference TRBV7-3 and TRBJ1-2 provide the parts outside the CDR3, is GAGVSQTPSNKVTEKGKYVELRCDPISGHTALYWYRQSLGQGPEFLIYFQGTGAADDSGLPNDRFFAVRPEGSVSTLKIQRTERGDSAVYLCASSLRGGKEGYTFGSGTRLTVV.

This chain uses TRBV28 with TRBJ1-2; possible D gene TRBD1, 5 bases. Trimming cost V 7 bases and J 3 bases, with 12 bases left between them. Germline values: CDR1 MDHEN, CDR2 SYDVKM. The CDR3 runs to 13 residues. The CDR3 sequence is CASTTGTDYGYTF. The CDR3 DNA reads TGTGCCAGCACCACCGGGACTGACTATGGCTACACCTTC.

V is TRBV5-4 and J is TRBJ2-5; D gene ambiguous. V lost 1 base to trimming and J lost 2 bases, with 6 bases between them. CDR3 length equals 13 residues. From germline, CDR1 is SGHNT and CDR2 YYREEE (reference sequence). The CDR3 DNA reads TGTGCCAGCAGCTTGCCGGGTCAAGAGACCCAGTACTTC. Translated: CASSLPGQETQYF. Variable domain in full (rest from reference TRBV5-4 and TRBJ2-5): ETGVTQSPTHLIKTRGQQVTLRCSSQSGHNTVSWYQQALGQGPQFIFQYYREEENGRGNFPPRFSGLQFPNYSSELNVNALELDDSALYLCASSLPGQETQYFGPGTRLLVL.